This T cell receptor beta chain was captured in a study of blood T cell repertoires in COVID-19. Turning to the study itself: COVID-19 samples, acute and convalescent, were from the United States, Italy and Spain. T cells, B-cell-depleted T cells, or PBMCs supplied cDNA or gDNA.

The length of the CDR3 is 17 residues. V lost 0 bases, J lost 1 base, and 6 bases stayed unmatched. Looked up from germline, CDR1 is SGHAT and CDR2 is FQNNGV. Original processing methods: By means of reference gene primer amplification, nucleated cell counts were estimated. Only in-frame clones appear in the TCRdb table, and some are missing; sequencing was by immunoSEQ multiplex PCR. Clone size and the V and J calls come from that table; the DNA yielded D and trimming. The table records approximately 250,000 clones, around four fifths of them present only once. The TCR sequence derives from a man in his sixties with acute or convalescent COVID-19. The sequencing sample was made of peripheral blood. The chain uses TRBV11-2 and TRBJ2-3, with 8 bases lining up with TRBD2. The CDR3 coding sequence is TGTGCCAGCAGCTTAGATGGGCGGGGGGTCCGCACAGATACGCAGTATTTT. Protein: CASSLDGRGVRTDTQYF. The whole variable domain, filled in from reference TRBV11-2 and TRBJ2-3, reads EAGVAQSPRYKIIEKRQSVAFWCNPISGHATLYWYQQILGQGPKLLIQFQNNGVVDDSQLPKDRFSAERLKGVDSTLKIQPAKLEDSAVYLCASSLDGRGVRTDTQYFGPGTRLTVL.